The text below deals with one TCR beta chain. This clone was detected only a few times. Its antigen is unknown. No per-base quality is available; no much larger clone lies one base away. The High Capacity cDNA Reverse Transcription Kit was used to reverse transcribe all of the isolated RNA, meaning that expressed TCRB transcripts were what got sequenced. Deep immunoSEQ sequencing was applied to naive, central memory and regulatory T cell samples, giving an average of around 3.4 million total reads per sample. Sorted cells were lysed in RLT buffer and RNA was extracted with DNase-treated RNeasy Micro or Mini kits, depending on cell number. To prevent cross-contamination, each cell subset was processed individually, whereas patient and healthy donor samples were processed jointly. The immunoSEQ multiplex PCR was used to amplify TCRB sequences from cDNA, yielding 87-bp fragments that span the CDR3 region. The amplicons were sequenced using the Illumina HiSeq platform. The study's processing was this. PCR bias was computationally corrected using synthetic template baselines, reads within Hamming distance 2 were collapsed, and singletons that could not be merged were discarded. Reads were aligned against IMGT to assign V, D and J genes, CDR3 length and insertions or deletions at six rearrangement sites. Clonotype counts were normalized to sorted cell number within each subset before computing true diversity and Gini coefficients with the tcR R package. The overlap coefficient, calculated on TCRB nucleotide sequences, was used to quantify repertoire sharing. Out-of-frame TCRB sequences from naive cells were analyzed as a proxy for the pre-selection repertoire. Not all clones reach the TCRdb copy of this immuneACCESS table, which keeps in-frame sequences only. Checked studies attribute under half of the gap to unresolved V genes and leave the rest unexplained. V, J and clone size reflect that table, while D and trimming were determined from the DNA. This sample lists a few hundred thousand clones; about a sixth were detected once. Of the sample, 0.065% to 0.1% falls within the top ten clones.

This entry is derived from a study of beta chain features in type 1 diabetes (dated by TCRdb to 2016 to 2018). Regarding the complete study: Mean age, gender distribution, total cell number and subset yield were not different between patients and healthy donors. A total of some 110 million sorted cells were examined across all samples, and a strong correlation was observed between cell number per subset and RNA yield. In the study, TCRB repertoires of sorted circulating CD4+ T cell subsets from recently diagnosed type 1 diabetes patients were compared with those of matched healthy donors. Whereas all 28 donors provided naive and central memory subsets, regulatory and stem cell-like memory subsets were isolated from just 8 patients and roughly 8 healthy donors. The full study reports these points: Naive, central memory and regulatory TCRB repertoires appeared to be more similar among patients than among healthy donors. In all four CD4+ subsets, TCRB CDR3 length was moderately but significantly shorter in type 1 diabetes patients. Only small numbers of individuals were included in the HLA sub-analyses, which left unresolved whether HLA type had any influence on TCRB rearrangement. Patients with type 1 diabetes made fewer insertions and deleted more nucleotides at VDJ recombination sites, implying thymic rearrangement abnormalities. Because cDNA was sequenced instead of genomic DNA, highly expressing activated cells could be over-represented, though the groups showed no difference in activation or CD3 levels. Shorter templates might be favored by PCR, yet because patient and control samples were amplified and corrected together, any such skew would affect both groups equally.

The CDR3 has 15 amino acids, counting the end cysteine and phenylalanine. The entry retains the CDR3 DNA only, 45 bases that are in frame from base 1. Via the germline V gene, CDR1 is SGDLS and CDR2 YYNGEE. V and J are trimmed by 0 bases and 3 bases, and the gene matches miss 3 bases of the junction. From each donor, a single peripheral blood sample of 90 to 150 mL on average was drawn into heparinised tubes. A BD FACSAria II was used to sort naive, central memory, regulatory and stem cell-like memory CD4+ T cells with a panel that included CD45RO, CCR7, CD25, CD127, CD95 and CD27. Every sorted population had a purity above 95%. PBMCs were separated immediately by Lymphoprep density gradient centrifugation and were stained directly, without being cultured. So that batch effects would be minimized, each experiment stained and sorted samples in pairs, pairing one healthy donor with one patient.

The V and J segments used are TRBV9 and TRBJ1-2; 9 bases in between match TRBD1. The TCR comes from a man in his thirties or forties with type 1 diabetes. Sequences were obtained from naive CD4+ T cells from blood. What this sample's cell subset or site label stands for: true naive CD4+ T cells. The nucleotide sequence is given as TGTGCCAGCAGCGTAGCAGGACAGGGGTACTATGGCTACACCTTC. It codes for CASSVAGQGYYGYTF.